Sequencing of this T cell receptor (beta chain) was carried out in a study of cytomegalovirus exposure and HLA in healthy donors (TCRdb year 2017). With respect to the entire study: A later analysis indicated that the roughly 120 validation repertoires were generated on the platform also employed for the 600 to 750 repertoires of the first cohort. The study was designed to test whether signatures of past pathogen exposure could be identified by cataloging public T cell receptors. A separate validation cohort of roughly 110 different subjects was used in addition to the 666-subject first cohort. High-throughput TCR immunosequencing, statistical association of individual TCRs with disease status, and machine learning were combined to predict cytomegalovirus infection status.

Library method: the immunoSEQ multiplex PCR assay. The paper's processing steps were these. A statistical classification framework was built for diagnosing cytomegalovirus status from the catalog of TCR beta chain sequences. TCRdb provides this immuneACCESS table in a form limited to in-frame rearrangements. Some clones are lacking; in checked studies, under half of them reflect an unresolved V gene, and why the rest are absent is not known. The DNA was the basis for D and trimming; V, J and clone size are from that table. A total of some 90,000 clones appear in this sample, roughly 89% of them only once. Roughly 3.9% of the sample belongs to the ten largest clones. Of note for this clone: Which antigen it targets is not known. No base-level quality is on record; no much larger clone is a single base apart.

Study-level results and caveats: The study gave a list of under 200 TCR beta chains associated with cytomegalovirus. The classifier was reported to diagnose cytomegalovirus status with high specificity and sensitivity in both the original cohort and the validation cohort. The authors suggested that the approach could potentially be generalized to other disease states and immunological phenotypes. Across donors, most TCR sequences were observed very rarely, whereas some public TCRs were present in many individuals. Three of the identified cytomegalovirus-associated TCR beta chains were confirmed in vitro to be specific for cytomegalovirus antigens. A later analysis found that TCRs clustered in the first cohort also tended to co-occur in the roughly 120 validation repertoires, with about 94% of cluster scores above 0. The validation cohort had no HLA typing available for a later analysis, so co-occurrence within that cohort was assessed over all 120 or so repertoires.

The donors belonged to the validation cohort of around 110 subjects, which was separate from the approximately 680-subject first cohort. Deletion took 2 bases off V and 9 bases off J, with a span of 5 bases between the germline ends. Taken from the germline V gene, the CDR1 and CDR2 loops are SGHVS and FQNEAQ. Its CDR3 holds 11 amino acids, cysteine through phenylalanine. The entry retains the CDR3 DNA only, 33 bases that are in frame from base 1. Material: PBMCs. This chain joins TRBV7-8 to TRBJ2-1; the D gene cannot be named for sure. The receptor comes from a woman in her 30s in good health and CMV-seronegative. The nucleotide sequence is given as TGTGCCAGCAGCTTACAATTTGAGCAGTTCTTC. Translation gives CASSLQFEQFF.